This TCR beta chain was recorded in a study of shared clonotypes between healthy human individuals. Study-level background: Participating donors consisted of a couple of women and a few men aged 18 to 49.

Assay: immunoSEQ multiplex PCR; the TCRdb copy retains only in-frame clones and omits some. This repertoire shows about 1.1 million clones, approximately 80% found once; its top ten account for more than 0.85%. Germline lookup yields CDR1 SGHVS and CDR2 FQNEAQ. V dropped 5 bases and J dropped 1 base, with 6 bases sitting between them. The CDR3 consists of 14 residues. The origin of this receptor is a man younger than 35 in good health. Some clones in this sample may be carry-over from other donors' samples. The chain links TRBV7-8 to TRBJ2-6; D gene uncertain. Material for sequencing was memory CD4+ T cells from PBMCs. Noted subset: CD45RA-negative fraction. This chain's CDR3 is CASSIYSGANVLTF. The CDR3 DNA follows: TGTGCCAGCAGCATTTATTCTGGGGCCAACGTCCTGACTTTC.